This TCR beta chain was captured by sequencing in a study of T cell changes during pregnancy in multiple sclerosis. Assay used: immunoSEQ multiplex PCR; TCRdb lists only in-frame clones, some missing. The table includes about 66,000 clones, just over 90% detected once. The receptor's source is a female donor with multiple sclerosis, enrolled in a pregnancy study. The material was peripheral blood, obtained in the third trimester of pregnancy.

The CDR3 DNA sequence: TGTGCCAGTAGCCCGGGGCGGGAGTCGTTCAGGAATGAGCAGTTCTTC. This codes for CASSPGRESFRNEQFF. The chain recombines TRBV19 with TRBJ2-1, with TRBD2 matching over 7 bases. The germline gives CDR1 LNHDA, CDR2 SQIVND (reference sequence). J lost 7 bases, V lost 6 bases, and 15 bases had no gene match. This CDR3 is 16 amino acids long.